These T cell receptor beta chains were read from a single sample in a study of T cell responses to AZD1222 COVID-19 vaccine. TCRdb keeps only in-frame clones here, not all; method: immunoSEQ multiplex PCR. The data contain approximately 160,000 clones, just over 90% of them singletons. Sample: peripheral blood, taken on day 0 of AZD1222 vaccination. The receptor set was obtained from an adult in good health. The CDR3 runs from the conserved cysteine through the conserved F or W. The D gene is left open where the match is weak. Only part of the rows carry a size: once, few, many, or a class if the clone is expanded.

V	D	J	size	DNA	CDR3
TRBV6-5	-	TRBJ2-7	-	TGTGCCAGCAGACAGAACTACGAGCAGTACTTC	CASRQNYEQYF
TRBV5-1	-	TRBJ2-3	-	TGCGCCAGCAGCTTGTCCGCAGGGATGGGCACAGATACGCAGTATTTT	CASSLSAGMGTDTQYF
TRBV4-3	-	TRBJ2-5	once	TGCGCCAGCAGCCAATCTTTAGGGGAGACCCAGTACTTC	CASSQSLGETQYF
TRBV7-2	-	TRBJ2-5	-	TGTGCCAGCAGCTTAGGATATAGGGGGGCAGGAGAGACCCAGTACTTC	CASSLGYRGAGETQYF
TRBV12-5	TRBD1	TRBJ2-5	-	TGTGCTAGTGCCCCATCACAGGGGGCCGAGACCCAGTACTTC	CASAPSQGAETQYF
TRBV28	-	TRBJ1-3	-	TGTGCCAGCAGTACTCAACCTCTCTCTGGAAACACCATATATTTT	CASSTQPLSGNTIYF
TRBV19	TRBD2	TRBJ2-1	-	TGTGCCACCGGGAGGGACGCGCCGAGCTCCTACAATGAGCAGTTCTTC	CATGRDAPSSYNEQFF
TRBV5-8	-	TRBJ2-7	-	TGTGCCAGCAGCTTGGATCAGGGATACTTCTACGAGCAGTACTTC	CASSLDQGYFYEQYF
TRBV6-6	-	TRBJ1-1	-	TGTGCCAGCAGTCCTCCGGGCACTGAAGCTTTCTTT	CASSPPGTEAFF
TRBV4-2	-	TRBJ1-6	-	TGTGCCAGCAGCCAAGATTGGGGAGGGGTGAATTCACCCCTCCACTTT	CASSQDWGGVNSPLHF
TRBV4-3	-	TRBJ1-2	-	TGCGCCAGCAGCCAAGAGGGTACGGGAGAGCGAAATGGCTACACCTTC	CASSQEGTGERNGYTF
TRBV5-4	-	TRBJ2-6	-	TGTGCCAGCAGCCGTTACGGGGGAACTGGGGCCAACGTCCTGACTTTC	CASSRYGGTGANVLTF
TRBV5-1	TRBD1	TRBJ1-1	-	TGCGCCAGCAGCGGCGACAGGGAGAACACTGAAGCTTTCTTT	CASSGDRENTEAFF
TRBV4-1	TRBD1	TRBJ1-2	-	TGCGCCAGCAGCCTTTGGGGACAGGGTGGGAACTATGGCTACACCTTC	CASSLWGQGGNYGYTF
TRBV27	-	TRBJ1-1	-	TGTGCCAGCAGTTTACTTAGGAACACTGAAGCTTTCTTT	CASSLLRNTEAFF
TRBV11-3	TRBD1	TRBJ2-7	-	TGTGCCAGCAGCCCCGGACAGGGGGGAACCTACGAGCAGTACTTC	CASSPGQGGTYEQYF
TRBV28	-	TRBJ1-2	-	TGTGCCAGCACCGTGACAGAAGTCTATGGCTACACCTTC	CASTVTEVYGYTF
TRBV4-3	-	TRBJ1-2	-	TGCGCCAGCAGCCAAGGGGGTACAGGGCGGTCTAACTATGGCTACACCTTC	CASSQGGTGRSNYGYTF
TRBV20-1	TRBD1	TRBJ2-7	-	TGCAGTGGGGACAGGGGGCTCGAGCAGTACTTC	CSGDRGLEQYF
TRBV6-1	-	TRBJ1-1	-	TGTGCCAGCAGTGAAGCTTTAGCGTTACAGGCGAACACTGAAGCTTTCTTT	CASSEALALQANTEAFF
TRBV29-1	-	TRBJ1-1	-	TGCAGCGTTGAAGATAGGCCACTCAACACTGAAGCTTTCTTT	CSVEDRPLNTEAFF
TRBV28	-	TRBJ2-7	-	TGTGCCAGCAGCCTCGGGGGAACGAGATCCTACGAGCAGTACTTC	CASSLGGTRSYEQYF
TRBV18	-	TRBJ1-5	-	TGTGCCAGCTCAGAGAATGCGCGTAGCAATCAGCCCCAGCATTTT	CASSENARSNQPQHF
TRBV23-1	-	TRBJ1-5	-	TGCGCCAGCATGGGGGATTTAAAGCCCCAGCATTTT	CASMGDLKPQHF
TRBV15	-	TRBJ1-5	-	TGTGCCACCAGCAGAGAAATAGGGAGCAATCAGCCCCAGCATTTT	CATSREIGSNQPQHF
TRBV7-2	-	TRBJ2-4	-	TGTGCCAGCAGCTTAAGACTAGTTCGTAACATTCAGTACTTC	CASSLRLVRNIQYF
TRBV5-6	-	TRBJ1-4	-	TGTGCCAGCAGCTTGACAGCAACTAATGAAAAACTGTTTTTT	CASSLTATNEKLFF
TRBV9	-	TRBJ2-3	-	TGTGCCAGCAGCGTGGACCTACGGAACACAGATACGCAGTATTTT	CASSVDLRNTDTQYF
TRBV28	-	TRBJ2-5	-	TGTGCCAGCAGTTTCCGCCACAGGCAAGAGACCCAGTACTTC	CASSFRHRQETQYF
TRBV28	-	TRBJ1-3	-	TGTGCCAGCAGTTTATTTCTTCTAGAGGGGAGCTCTGGAAACACCATATATTTT	CASSLFLLEGSSGNTIYF
TRBV9	TRBD1	TRBJ1-4	-	TGTGCCAGCAGCGTTCAGACAGGGATGATTCCCGAAAAACTGTTTTTT	CASSVQTGMIPEKLFF
TRBV19	-	TRBJ1-6	-	TGTGCCAGTTGTGACAACCAAGGTGCTTCACCCCTCCACTTT	CASCDNQGASPLHF
TRBV11-3	-	TRBJ1-1	many	TGTGCCAGCAGCTTAGATTGGGACATGGTGATGAACACTGAAGCTTTCTTT	CASSLDWDMVMNTEAFF